A single sample gave rise to the 6 T cell receptor beta chains below, sequenced in a study of read filtering for tumor transcriptome and immune sequencing. Molecular barcoded adaptors covering alpha/delta and beta/gamma chains were used on approximately 400 ng RNA. TCRdb independently ran MiXCR on the reads; one entry per CDR3 protein. The table lists 40,000 to 50,000 distinct CDR3 sequences, around an eighth of them singletons, with roughly 31% in the top ten. Sequences were obtained from a population of CD138-negative cells sorted from bone marrow. The origin of the receptors is a donor at least 40 years old with multiple myeloma.

This clonotype was counted many times. This chain connects TRBV7-6 to TRBJ2-1; D remains unclear. The germline CDR1 and CDR2 sequences are SGHVS and FNYEAQ. The CDR3 runs to 14 residues. Trimming removed 2 bases at V and 5 bases at J, with 10 bases between. CDR3 loop: CASSLSGSNNEQFF. The DNA of the CDR3 is TGTGCCAGCAGCTTATCCGGCAGCAACAATGAGCAGTTCTTC.

On this clonotype: An end of the junction differs from the germline gene, which may be a read error. The chain combines TRBV11-2 with TRBJ2-7, with 8 bases aligning to TRBD2. This CDR3 spans 16 amino acids. CDR1 and CDR2 (germline): SGHAT, FQNNGV. In nucleotides, the CDR3 is TGTGCTAGCAGCTACGGACCGGCCGGGAGGGCGTACGAGCAGTGCTTC. Its translation: CASSYGPAGRAYEQCF.

The chain joins TRBV7-2 to TRBJ1-2; 7 nucleotides agree with TRBD1. Germline values: CDR1 SGHTA, CDR2 FQGNSA. V shed 5 bases and J 4 bases; nucleotides not matched to a gene: 4. The length of the CDR3 is 13 residues. The CDR3 sequence: CASSRDSLYGYTF. CDR3 sequence (DNA): TGTGCCAGCAGCCGGGACAGCCTCTATGGCTACACCTTC.

With respect to this clonotype: A single base separates this from a much larger clone, so it may be a read error. This chain uses TRBV20-1 with TRBJ2-7, with 7 bases identical to TRBD2. Germline loops: CDR1 DFQATT, CDR2 SNEGSKA (reference sequence). CDR3 size: 15 residues. The CDR3 DNA reads as TGCAGTGCTAGAGTTGCGGGAGCGCTCGCCTACGAGCAGTGCTTC. Amino acid sequence: CSARVAGALAYEQCF.

At least ten counts were recorded for this clonotype. This rearrangement joins TRBV7-2 to TRBJ2-7; D may be TRBD2 (7 bases). The CDR3 length is 15 residues. V gave up 5 bases and J gave up 3 bases, with 17 bases separating them. Germline V gene data show CDR1 as SGHTA and CDR2 as FQGNSA. CDR3: CASSLSGTKNYEQYF. CDR3 DNA: TGTGCCAGCAGCCTAAGCGGGACAAAGAACTACGAGCAGTACTTC.

The table lists this clonotype with a few counts. Mismatch with germline at one junction end may stem from a read error. V is TRBV6-6 and J is TRBJ2-7, with 11 bases lining up with TRBD2. CDR1 is MNHNY and CDR2 is SVGAGI in the germline V gene (reference sequence). The CDR3 runs 10 residues. CDR3 nucleotides: TGTGCCAGCGAATTAGCGGGAGGGCCATTC. This codes for CASELAGGPF.